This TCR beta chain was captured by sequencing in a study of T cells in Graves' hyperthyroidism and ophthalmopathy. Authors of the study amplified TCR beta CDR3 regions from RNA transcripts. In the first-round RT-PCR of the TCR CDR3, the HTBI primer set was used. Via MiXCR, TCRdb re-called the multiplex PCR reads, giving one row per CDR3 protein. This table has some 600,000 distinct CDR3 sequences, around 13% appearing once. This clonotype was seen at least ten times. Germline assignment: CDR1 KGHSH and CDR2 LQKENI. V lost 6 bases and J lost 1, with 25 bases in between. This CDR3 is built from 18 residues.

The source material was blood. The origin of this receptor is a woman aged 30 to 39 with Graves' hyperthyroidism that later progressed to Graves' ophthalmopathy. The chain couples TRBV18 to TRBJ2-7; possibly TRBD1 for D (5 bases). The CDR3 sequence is CASSHLTGPPWGSYEQYF. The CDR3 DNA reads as TGTGCCAGCTCCCACCTCACAGGACCCCCCTGGGGATCCTACGAGCAGTACTTC.